This T cell receptor beta chain is from a study of T cell repertoires in cytomegalovirus infection. Study at large: Newly reported HLA-C-restricted and thoroughly characterized HLA-B-restricted CMV epitopes were employed. Signatures in public TCR beta sequences pointed to both CMV infection and matching HLA type.

The CDR3 length is 16 residues, termini included. Notes on the study in general: Predominance within the ex vivo response was attributable to HLA-C-restricted CMV-specific TCR beta clonotypes. CMV carriers having the relevant HLA were flagged by cumulative public TCR beta family frequency.

TCRdb processed the reads anew with MiXCR; each CDR3 protein has one entry. The sample carries approximately 1,000,000 distinct CDR3 sequences, more than 25% recorded once. Of note for this clonotype: Its cognate antigen is unknown. The limits of the CDR3 on the DNA are not certain, so only TCRdb's listed CDR3 is given.

V usage is TRBV7-5 and J usage is TRBJ1-1. TRBV7-5 corresponds to a pseudogene. This clonotype originated in a human donor in good health (CMV status not recorded). Some clones in this sample may be carry-over from other donors' samples. This specimen was cultured CD8+ T cells from PBMCs, taken from culture after CMV antigen stimulation. The CDR3 protein is CISVSEAPEMGYEAFF.